The clone carrying this T cell receptor beta chain has more than one count but fewer than ten. Its antigen remains unidentified. Between the trimmed V and J ends, which lost 6 bases and 0 bases, there was a span of 14 bases. Germline V gene sequence: CDR1 DFQATT, CDR2 SNEGSKA (reference sequence). This CDR3 is built from 14 residues. Researchers tagged individual cDNA molecules with unique molecular identifiers. TCRdb passed the 5' RACE reads through MiXCR, listing each CDR3 protein once. The sample yields 95,000 to 150,000 distinct CDR3 sequences, more than 12% seen once. These data are taken from a study of early T cells in non-severe SARS-CoV-2 infection. Study-level information: Unsorted whole-blood RNA was sequenced in bulk, leaving chains unpaired.

Broader study findings: There was a bias toward anti-spike CD8 responses in VDJdb matching, which missed private and CD4 specificities.

V usage is TRBV20-1 and J usage is TRBJ1-2, with D perhaps matching TRBD1 (6 bases). The sequence was collected from an adult who was a healthcare worker with PCR-confirmed SARS-CoV-2 infection or an uninfected control (not recorded which). Sequencing was done on a sample of whole blood. CDR3: CSAQPGTSNYGYTF. CDR3 DNA sequence: TGCAGTGCCCAACCGGGGACATCTAACTATGGCTACACCTTC.